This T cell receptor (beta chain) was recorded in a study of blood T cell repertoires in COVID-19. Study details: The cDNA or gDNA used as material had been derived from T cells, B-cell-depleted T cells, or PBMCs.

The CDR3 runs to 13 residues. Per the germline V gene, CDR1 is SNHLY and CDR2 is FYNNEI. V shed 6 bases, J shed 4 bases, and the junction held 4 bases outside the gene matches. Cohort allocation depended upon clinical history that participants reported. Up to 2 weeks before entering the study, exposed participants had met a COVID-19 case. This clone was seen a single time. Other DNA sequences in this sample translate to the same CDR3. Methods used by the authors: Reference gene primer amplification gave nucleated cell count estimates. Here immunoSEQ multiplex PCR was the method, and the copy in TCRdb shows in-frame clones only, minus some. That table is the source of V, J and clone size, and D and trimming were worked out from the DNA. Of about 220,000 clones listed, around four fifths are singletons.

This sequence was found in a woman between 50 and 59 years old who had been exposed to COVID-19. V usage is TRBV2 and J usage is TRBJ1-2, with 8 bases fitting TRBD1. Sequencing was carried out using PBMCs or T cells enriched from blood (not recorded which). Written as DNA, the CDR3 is TGTGCCAGCAGCGAAACAGGGGGCTATGGCTACACCTTC. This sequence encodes CASSETGGYGYTF.